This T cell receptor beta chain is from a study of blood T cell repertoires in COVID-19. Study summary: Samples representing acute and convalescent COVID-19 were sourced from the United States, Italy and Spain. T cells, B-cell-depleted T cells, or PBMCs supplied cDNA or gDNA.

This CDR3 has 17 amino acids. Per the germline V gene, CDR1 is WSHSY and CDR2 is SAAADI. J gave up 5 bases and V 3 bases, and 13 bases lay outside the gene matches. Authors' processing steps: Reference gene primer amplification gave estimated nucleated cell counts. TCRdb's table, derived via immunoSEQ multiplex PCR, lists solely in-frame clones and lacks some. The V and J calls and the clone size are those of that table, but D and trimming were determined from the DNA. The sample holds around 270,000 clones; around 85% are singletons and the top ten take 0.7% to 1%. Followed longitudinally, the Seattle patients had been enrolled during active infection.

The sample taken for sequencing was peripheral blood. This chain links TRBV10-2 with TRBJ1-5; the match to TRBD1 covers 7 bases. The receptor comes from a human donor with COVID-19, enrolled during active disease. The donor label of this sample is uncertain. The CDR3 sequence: CASSDGETGEWYQPQHF. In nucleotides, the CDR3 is TGCGCCAGCAGTGACGGCGAAACAGGGGAGTGGTATCAGCCCCAGCATTTT.